This T cell receptor beta chain stems from a study of identical twins. Findings of the study overall: Cord blood's abundant beta clonotypes had fewer insertions, unlike memory repertoires.

There were only healthy Caucasians among the donors. In germline, CDR1 is DFQATT, CDR2 SNEGSKA (reference sequence). The CDR3 runs 15 residues. Trimming removed 0 bases from V and 3 bases from J; junction bases left unmatched: 5. The table lists this clonotype with a few counts. Its target is not known. TCRdb independently ran MiXCR on the 5' RACE reads; one entry per CDR3 protein. The sample includes 350,000 to 500,000 distinct CDR3 sequences, around 18% seen only once; the top ten take about 12%. The chain has TRBV20-1 and TRBJ2-5; the match to TRBD1 covers 9 bases. Source material: naive T cells sorted from blood. The clonotype originates from a man aged 50 to 60 in good health. In nucleotides, the CDR3 is TGCAGTGCTAGAGAACCACAGGGGGCGGAAGAGACCCAGTACTTC. This codes for CSAREPQGAEETQYF.